This entry lists 10 T cell receptor beta chains sequenced from one sample in a study of beta chain features in type 1 diabetes. As every portion of the isolated RNA was reverse transcribed, the sequencing read expressed TCRB transcripts. The protocol was immunoSEQ multiplex PCR, while the TCRdb copy is restricted to in-frame clones and leaves out a portion. The sample lists approximately 23,000 clones; almost 70% were seen once. The source material was Tregs from blood. These receptors all come from a middle-aged woman in good health.

This rearrangement joins TRBV23-1 to TRBJ1-3, with D possibly matching TRBD1 (5 bases). TRBV23-1 is assigned to the ORF class and has an uncertain function. Trimming left V 4 bases short and J 0 bases short, with 13 bases between. This CDR3 is 16 amino acids long. The CDR3 nucleotides read TGCGCCAGCAGTCGTGGCAGGGCCCCCTCTGGAAACACCATATATTTT. Its translation: CASSRGRAPSGNTIYF.

The chain links TRBV9 to TRBJ2-2; D is possibly TRBD2 (6 bases). CDR3 length: 17 residues. Germline CDR1 and CDR2: SGDLS and YYNGEE. Trimming left V 3 bases short and J 5 bases short, with 20 bases between. The CDR3 nucleotides are TGTGCCAGCAGCGGAGGACCGAGGAGGGGCGGGACCGGGGAGCTGTTTTTT. It encodes CASSGGPRRGGTGELFF. The variable domain in full, completed from reference TRBV9 and TRBJ2-2, reads DSGVTQTPKHLITATGQRVTLRCSPRSGDLSVYWYQQSLDQGLQFLIQYYNGEERAKGNILERFSAQQFPDLHSELNLSSLELGDSALYFCASSGGPRRGGTGELFFGEGSRLTVL.

The V call is TRBV11-2, the J call TRBJ2-1, with 10 bases fitting TRBD2. Germline values: CDR1 SGHAT, CDR2 FQNNGV. V gave up 2 bases and J gave up 4 bases; unmatched junction bases: 11. CDR3 length: 18 amino acids. The CDR3 protein is CASSLLAGVNPLYNEQFF. The CDR3 nucleotides read TGTGCCAGCAGCTTACTAGCGGGGGTCAATCCCCTATACAATGAGCAGTTCTTC.

This rearrangement joins TRBV25-1 to TRBJ2-2; 10 positions match TRBD2. The CDR3 contains 14 residues. V was pared by 6 bases and J by 6 bases, with 4 bases of the junction left unmatched. Germline V gene lookup returns CDR1 MGHDK and CDR2 SYGVNS. The CDR3 is CASRGLAVSGELFF. CDR3 in DNA: TGTGCCAGCAGAGGACTAGCGGTGTCCGGGGAGCTGTTTTTT.

The V call is TRBV9, the J call TRBJ2-5; possibly TRBD1 for D (6 bases). TRBJ2-7 explains the end of the DNA better; the J call may be wrong. The germline V gene encodes CDR1 SGDLS and CDR2 YYNGEE. The CDR3 loop spans 14 amino acids. CDR3 sequence reads: CASSAQGPAYEQYF. Written as DNA, the CDR3 is TGTGCCAGCAGCGCGCAGGGGCCAGCCTACGAGCAGTACTTC.

Here the CDR3 reads CASSEVRGQRRNYGYTF. As DNA, the CDR3 is TGTGCCAGCAGTGAAGTACGGGGTCAGAGACGTAACTATGGCTACACCTTC. The chain links TRBV6-1 to TRBJ1-2; D call uncertain. Trimming pared 1 base from V and 1 base from J, leaving 16 bases between. CDR1 is MNHNS, CDR2 SASEGT, per germline. The CDR3 runs 17 residues.

The V and J genes are TRBV10-2 and TRBJ1-1, with 10 bases aligning to TRBD1. This CDR3 contains 16 residues. Germline CDR1 reads WSHSY; CDR2 reads SAAADI. Germline trimming cut 4 bases from V and 0 bases from J; bases unmatched to any gene: 5. The DNA of the CDR3 is TGCGCCAGCAGTGTAGGGACAGGGGCCATGAACACTGAAGCTTTCTTT. This sequence encodes CASSVGTGAMNTEAFF.

This sequence joins TRBV6-6 and TRBJ1-4; TRBD1 matches at 7 bases. Germline V gene lookup returns CDR1 MNHNY and CDR2 SVGAGI (reference sequence). J gave up 7 bases and V 7 bases, and 9 bases lay outside the gene matches. The CDR3 has 14 residues. The CDR3 DNA reads as TGTGCCAGCAACAAAGACAGGGCGACTGAAAAACTGTTTTTT. Amino acids: CASNKDRATEKLFF.

V usage is TRBV5-1 and J usage is TRBJ2-5; 7 bases map to TRBD2. Trimming at V came to 0 bases and at J to 5 bases, leaving 4 bases not matched to a gene. The CDR3 is 14 amino acids. From germline, CDR1 is SGHRS and CDR2 YFSETQ. The CDR3 region is CASSLVAGSETQYF. CDR3 in DNA: TGCGCCAGCAGCTTGGTAGCGGGCTCGGAGACCCAGTACTTC.

This sequence joins TRBV5-4 and TRBJ2-1, with a weak D call TRBD2 (6 bases). CDR1 is SGHNT, CDR2 YYREEE, per germline (reference sequence). Trimming cost V 6 bases and J 5 bases, with 12 bases left between them. This CDR3 contains 13 residues. The CDR3 region is CASTRGGNNEQFF. DNA of the CDR3: TGTGCCAGCACCCGTGGGGGGAACAATGAGCAGTTCTTC.